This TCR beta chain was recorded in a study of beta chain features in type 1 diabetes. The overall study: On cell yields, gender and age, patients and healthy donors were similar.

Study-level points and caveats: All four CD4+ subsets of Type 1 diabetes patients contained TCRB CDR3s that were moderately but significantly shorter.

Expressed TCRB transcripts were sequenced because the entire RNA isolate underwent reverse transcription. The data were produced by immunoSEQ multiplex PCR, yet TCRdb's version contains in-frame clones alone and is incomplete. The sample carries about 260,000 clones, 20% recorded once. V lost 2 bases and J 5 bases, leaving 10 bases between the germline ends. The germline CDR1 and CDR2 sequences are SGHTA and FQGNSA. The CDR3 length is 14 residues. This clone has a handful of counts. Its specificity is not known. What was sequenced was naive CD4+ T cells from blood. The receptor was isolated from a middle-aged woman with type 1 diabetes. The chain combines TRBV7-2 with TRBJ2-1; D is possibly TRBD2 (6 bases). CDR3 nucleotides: TGTGCCAGCAGCTTAAGCGGGCTCAACAATGAGCAGTTCTTC. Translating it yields CASSLSGLNNEQFF.